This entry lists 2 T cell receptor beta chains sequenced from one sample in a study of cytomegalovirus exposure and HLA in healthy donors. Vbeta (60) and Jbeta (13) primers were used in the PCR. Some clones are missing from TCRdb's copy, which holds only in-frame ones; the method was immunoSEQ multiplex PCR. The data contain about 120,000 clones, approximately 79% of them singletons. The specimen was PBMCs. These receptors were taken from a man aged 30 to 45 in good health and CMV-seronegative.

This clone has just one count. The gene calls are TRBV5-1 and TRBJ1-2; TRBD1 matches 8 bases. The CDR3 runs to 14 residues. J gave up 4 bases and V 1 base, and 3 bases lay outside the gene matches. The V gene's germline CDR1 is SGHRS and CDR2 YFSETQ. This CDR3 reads CASSLNGQGYGYTF. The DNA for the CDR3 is TGCGCCAGCAGCTTGAACGGACAGGGCTATGGCTACACCTTC.

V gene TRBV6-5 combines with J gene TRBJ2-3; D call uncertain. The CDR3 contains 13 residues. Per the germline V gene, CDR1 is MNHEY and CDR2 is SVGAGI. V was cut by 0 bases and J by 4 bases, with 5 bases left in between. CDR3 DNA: TGTGCCAGCAGTTACTCTCCGGCAGATACGCAGTATTTT. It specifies CASSYSPADTQYF.